The source of this T cell receptor (beta chain) is a study of cytomegalovirus exposure and HLA in healthy donors. Turning to the study itself: The same platform as the roughly 670 first-cohort repertoires was used for the roughly 130 validation repertoires, a later analysis reported.

General study findings and limits: Using the classifier, cytomegalovirus status was reportedly diagnosed with high specificity and sensitivity.

With 8 bases removed from V and 5 bases from J, the gap between germline ends came to 15 bases. Germline V gives CDR1 MNHEY, CDR2 SVGAGI. The CDR3 totals 13 residues. On this clone: Its antigen is not identified.

The study drew the donors from its approximately 120-subject validation cohort, separate from the roughly 700-subject first cohort. The protocol was immunoSEQ multiplex PCR, while the TCRdb copy is restricted to in-frame clones and leaves out a portion. The sample lists under 200,000 clones, roughly nine tenths seen once, with 3% to 3.5% in the top ten. The clonotype was recovered from a woman younger than 35 in good health and CMV-seropositive. The chain combines TRBV6-5 with TRBJ2-5; D perhaps matches TRBD1 (6 bases). What was sequenced was PBMCs. The DNA for the CDR3 is TGTGCCAGCGCCTTGGACAGAGGCGAGACCCAGTACTTC. Its translation is CASALDRGETQYF.